This entry concerns a single T cell receptor beta chain. Per the germline V gene, CDR1 is ENHRY and CDR2 is SYGVKD. J gave up 7 bases and V 0 bases, and 0 bases lay outside the gene matches. CDR3 size: 15 residues. This sample was included in a study of shared clonotypes between healthy human individuals. Replicate PCRs for sorted subsets used about 200 ng DNA; this equaled tens of thousands of T cell genomes. Sequenced by immunoSEQ multiplex PCR; TCRdb stores in-frame clones only, minus some. The sample shows 950,000 to 1,100,000 clones, 75% of them seen only once. The chain couples TRBV10-3 to TRBJ2-1; 13 bases align to TRBD2. Sequences were obtained from memory CD4+ T cells sorted from blood. Described subset: CD45RA-negative fraction. The TCR sequence derives from a man aged 18 to 35 in good health. The CDR3 DNA follows: TGTGCCATCAGTGAGTCGACTAGCGGGGGGAATGAGCAGTTCTTC. Its protein is CAISESTSGGNEQFF.